This TCR beta chain derives from a study of shared clonotypes between healthy human individuals. As for the study in general: Each donor's CD8 memory used one plate, CD8 naive two, each CD4 subset three. Study-wide findings and caveats: Clonotypes that were shared across a handful of donors made up around 5% of naive CD4 clonotypes. Limitation of the genetic and exposure-history diversity represented came from the few donors. All-four-donor shared clonotypes had higher generation probabilities than non-shared clonotypes did.

The CDR3 length is 11 residues. Germline V CDR1 and CDR2: SGHAT, FQNNGV. V was clipped by 2 bases and J by 2 bases, with 0 bases between them. This clone came up a few times. The antigen remains undetermined. This sample includes further DNA sequences coding for the same CDR3. The assay was immunoSEQ multiplex PCR, and TCRdb's table has in-frame clones only and misses some. Of millions of clones detected, approximately 90% appear once; the ten largest clones hold around 0.15%. The chain combines TRBV11-2 with TRBJ1-1, with D unresolved. The sample comprised naive CD4+ T cells sorted from blood. Specified subset: CD45RA+ positively selected. The sequence derives from a man aged 18 to 30 in good health. CDR3 nucleotide sequence: TGTGCCAGCAGCTTAAACACTGAAGCTTTCTTT. Translating gives CASSLNTEAFF.